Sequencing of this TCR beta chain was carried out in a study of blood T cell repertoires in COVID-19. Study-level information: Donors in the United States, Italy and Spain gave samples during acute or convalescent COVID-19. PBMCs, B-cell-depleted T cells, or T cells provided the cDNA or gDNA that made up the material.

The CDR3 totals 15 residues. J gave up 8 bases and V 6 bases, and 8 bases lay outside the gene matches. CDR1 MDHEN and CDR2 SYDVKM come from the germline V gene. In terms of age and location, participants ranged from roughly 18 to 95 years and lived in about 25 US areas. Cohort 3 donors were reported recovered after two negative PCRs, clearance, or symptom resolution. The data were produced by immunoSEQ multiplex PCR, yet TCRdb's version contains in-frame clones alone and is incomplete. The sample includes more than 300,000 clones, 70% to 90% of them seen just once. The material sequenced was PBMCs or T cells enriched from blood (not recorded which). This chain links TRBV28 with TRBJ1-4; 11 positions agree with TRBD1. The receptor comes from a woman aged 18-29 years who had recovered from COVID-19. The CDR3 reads CASSPGQGVGEKLFF. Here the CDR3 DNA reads TGTGCCAGCAGCCCGGGACAGGGGGTGGGGGAAAAACTGTTTTTT.